These 19 T cell receptor beta chains were sequenced from one sample in a study of T cells after yellow fever vaccination. TCRdb called the 5' RACE reads again in MiXCR, with one record for every CDR3 protein. The sample holds about 320,000 distinct CDR3 sequences, roughly an eighth seen once. The starting material was CD4+ T cells sorted from PBMCs, obtained 15 days after the yellow fever booster vaccination. The receptors derive from a man between 18 and 35 years old who received the YFV17D yellow fever vaccine.

This clonotype was observed a few times. The chain carries TRBV12-3 or TRBV12-4 and TRBJ2-3, with no clear D. The V gene lost 6 bases and the J gene lost 2 bases, with 15 bases spanning the gap. The CDR3 spans 15 residues. CDR3 coding DNA: TGTGCCAGCAGCCTTAGGGTGGGGATCACAGATACGCAGTATTTT. Protein sequence: CASSLRVGITDTQYF.

This rearrangement joins TRBV12-3 or TRBV12-4 to TRBJ1-5, with D possibly matching TRBD1 (5 bases). There are 14 residues in the CDR3. V gave up 6 bases and J gave up 9 bases, with 18 bases separating them. This chain's CDR3 is CASRDGALRGPQHF. The CDR3 nucleotides read TGTGCCAGCAGGGACGGAGCCCTAAGGGGGCCCCAGCATTTT.

V usage is TRBV28 and J usage is TRBJ2-1, with D perhaps TRBD2 (6 bases). Germline loops: CDR1 MDHEN, CDR2 SYDVKM. The CDR3 runs 17 residues. The CDR3 DNA reads TGTCCGCGCGGGCGGATGGGGGGTTCTCCTAAATACAATGAGCAGTTCTTC. Its protein product is CPRGRMGGSPKYNEQFF.

The rearrangement links TRBV6-6 to TRBJ2-7; D uncertain. Germline CDR1 reads MNHNY; CDR2 reads SVGAGI (reference sequence). The CDR3 is 12 residues long. V was pared by 6 bases and J by 4 bases, with 10 bases between. Here the CDR3 DNA reads TGTGCCAGCAGCCCGGACGTTTACGAGCAGTACGTC. It specifies CASSPDVYEQYV.

This clonotype was picked up a small number of times. This rearrangement joins TRBV18 to TRBJ1-4; 8 bases agree with TRBD1. The trim removed 3 bases at V and 7 bases at J, leaving 4 bases unmatched. Germline V gives CDR1 KGHSH, CDR2 LQKENI. The CDR3 loop spans 14 amino acids. The CDR3 spells CASSPYRGTEKLFF. As DNA, the CDR3 is TGTGCCAGCTCACCGTACAGGGGGACTGAAAAACTGTTTTTT.

This clonotype was found a few times. The V gene is TRBV24-1, the J gene TRBJ1-1, with unresolved D. Per the germline V gene, CDR1 is KGHDR and CDR2 is SFDVKD. V lost 6 bases and J lost 4, with 14 bases in between. The length of the CDR3 is 14 residues. The CDR3 sequence is CATSPGPASTEAFF. The CDR3 nucleotides read TGTGCCACCAGTCCAGGACCCGCAAGCACTGAAGCTTTCTTT.

The chain recombines TRBV6-2 or TRBV6-3 with TRBJ1-4, with unresolved D. Germline-derived CDR1 and CDR2 are MNHEY and SVGEGT. V was cut by 11 bases and J by 3 bases, with 10 bases left in between. The CDR3 covers 12 residues. The CDR3 region has the DNA TGTGCCGCAAGGGAGGCTAATGAAAAACTGTTTTTT. Residues: CAAREANEKLFF.

The chain links TRBV7-8 to TRBJ2-7; D is uncertain. Germline CDR1 reads SGHVS; CDR2 reads FQNEAQ. Trimming left V 2 bases short and J 3 bases short, with 8 bases between. This CDR3 contains 13 residues. CDR3 bases: TGTGCCAGCAGCTTAAACAGCCTCTACGAGCAGTACGTC. It yields the protein CASSLNSLYEQYV.

This clonotype was detected ten times or more. V gene TRBV12-3 or TRBV12-4 combines with J gene TRBJ2-5, with 8 bases fitting TRBD2. The trim removed 4 bases at V and 4 bases at J, leaving 8 bases unmatched. This CDR3 region has 15 residues. The DNA for the CDR3 is TGTGCCAGCAGTTCCCAGGCGGGGGGCTTAGAGACCCAGTACTTC. As protein: CASSSQAGGLETQYF.

V usage is TRBV4-3 and J usage is TRBJ1-4; no definite D call. Germline lookup yields CDR1 LGHNA and CDR2 YSLEER. This CDR3 spans 15 amino acids. V gave up 8 bases and J gave up 4 bases, with 17 bases separating them. The CDR3 DNA reads as TGCGCCAGCTGTAAGACCCATCTTCATAATGAAAAACTGTTTTTT. This encodes CASCKTHLHNEKLFF.

The rearrangement joins TRBV12-3 or TRBV12-4 to TRBJ2-5, with 13 bases aligning to TRBD2. V gave up 1 base and J gave up 5 bases; unmatched junction bases: 4. The CDR3 is 16 amino acids. CDR3 sequence: CASSLGLAGGIETQYF. The CDR3 DNA reads TGTGCCAGCAGTTTAGGACTAGCGGGGGGAATCGAGACCCAGTACTTC.

The V and J genes are TRBV9 and TRBJ1-4; a possible D gene is TRBD1 (5 bases). V was pared by 2 bases and J by 6 bases, with 11 bases between. CDR1 and CDR2 from the germline V gene are SGDLS and YYNGEE. The CDR3 sequence is 14 residues long. The CDR3 loop reads CASSVSQGDEKLFF. DNA for the CDR3: TGTGCCAGCAGCGTTTCTCAGGGAGATGAAAAACTGTTTTTT.

The chain recombines TRBV27 with TRBJ1-1; no clear D gene. The CDR3 sequence is 14 residues long. V lost 3 bases and J 1 base, leaving 9 bases between the germline ends. Per germline, CDR1 MNHEY and CDR2 SMNVEV (reference sequence). The CDR3: CASSLRNGNTEAFF. CDR3 DNA: TGTGCCAGCAGTTTGCGGAATGGGAACACTGAAGCTTTCTTT.

The CDR3, as DNA: TGCGCCAGCAGTGAGTCGGTCACTCCAATCGATACGCAGTATTTT. Its protein is CASSESVTPIDTQYF. The V gene is TRBV10-1, the J gene TRBJ2-3; no definite D call. The germline CDR1 and CDR2 sequences are WNHNN and SYGVQD (reference sequence). This CDR3 comprises 15 residues. Between the trimmed V and J ends, which lost 0 bases and 6 bases, there was a span of 13 bases.

This clonotype was counted only a few times. The chain uses TRBV5-1 and TRBJ2-6, with no clear D. V was clipped by 0 bases and J by 0 bases, with 10 bases between them. CDR3 length: 17 residues. Per germline, CDR1 SGHRS and CDR2 YFSETQ. The CDR3 region has the DNA TGCGCCAGCAGCTTGGCCCCGGCCTCCTCTGGGGCCAACGTCCTGACTTTC. Translating it yields CASSLAPASSGANVLTF.

This rearrangement joins TRBV6-6 to TRBJ2-7; the D is unclear. Germline lookup yields CDR1 MNHNY and CDR2 SVGAGI (reference sequence). CDR3 length: 9 residues. Trimming took off 8 bases at V and 5 bases at J, with 4 bases between the two ends. CDR3 residues: CASGHEQYF. The CDR3 DNA is TGTGCCAGCGGCCACGAGCAGTACTTC.

The chain links TRBV12-3 or TRBV12-4 to TRBJ2-5; D is undetermined. V gave up 6 bases and J gave up 6 bases, with 8 bases separating them. The CDR3 has 11 amino acids. The CDR3 DNA reads as TGTGCCAGCAGCATGATGAAGACCCAGTACTTC. This encodes CASSMMKTQYF.

This clonotype was seen a few times. The rearrangement joins TRBV18 to TRBJ2-7; D is undetermined. The germline gives CDR1 KGHSH, CDR2 LQKENI. Trimming left V 0 bases short and J 0 bases short, with 3 bases between. The CDR3 has 13 residues. The CDR3 coding sequence is TGTGCCAGCTCACCACCGAGCTCCTACGAGCAGTACGTC. As protein: CASSPPSSYEQYV.

This clonotype has more than one count but fewer than ten. The chain couples TRBV7-2 to TRBJ2-1; D ambiguous. The CDR3 runs to 15 residues. V was cut by 5 bases and J by 4 bases, with 15 bases left in between. The V gene's germline CDR1 is SGHTA and CDR2 FQGNSA. The CDR3 bases are TGTGCCAGCAGCACCGGACCCCTGCCTTACAATGAGCAGTTCTTC. Its translation is CASSTGPLPYNEQFF.